This section outlines one T cell receptor (beta chain) sequence together with its context. This sample stems from a study of blood T cell repertoires in COVID-19. Study-wide background: T cells, B-cell-depleted T cells, or PBMCs supplied cDNA or gDNA.

The CDR3 totals 16 residues. Per the germline V gene, CDR1 is ENHRY and CDR2 is SYGVKD. Trimming removed 2 bases at V and 2 bases at J, with 14 bases between. The authors' processing: How many nucleated cells were present was estimated from reference gene primer amplification. Sequencing used immunoSEQ multiplex PCR; TCRdb keeps in-frame clones, though not all of them. V, J and clone size derive from that table, while D and trimming were established from the DNA sequence. Altogether roughly 670,000 clones are present, 80% to 90% being singletons, with the ten largest covering 0.2% to 0.3%. The clonotype originates from a young woman with acute or convalescent COVID-19. The chain combines TRBV10-3 with TRBJ2-3, with D maybe TRBD2 (7 bases). Input material: peripheral blood. This chain's CDR3 is CAISETGGRHTDTQYF. The CDR3 nucleotides read TGTGCCATCAGTGAGACCGGGGGGCGACACACAGATACGCAGTATTTT.